The T cell receptor beta chain under discussion was sequenced for a study of T cell changes during pregnancy in multiple sclerosis. Profiled with immunoSEQ multiplex PCR; TCRdb holds only in-frame clones, not every one. The data hold around 37,000 clones, with around nine tenths observed a single time. This clonotype was sampled from a female donor with multiple sclerosis, enrolled in a pregnancy study. The sample consisted of CD8+ T cells from peripheral blood mononuclear cells, taken in the third trimester of pregnancy.

The CDR3 sequence: CASSPWNTGELFF. The CDR3, as DNA: TGTGCCAGTAGCCCCTGGAACACCGGGGAGCTGTTTTTT. This chain uses TRBV19 with TRBJ2-2; D unclear. The ends were cut back, 6 bases at V and 1 base at J, with 6 bases in the middle. Per germline, CDR1 LNHDA and CDR2 SQIVND (reference sequence). This CDR3 has 13 residues.